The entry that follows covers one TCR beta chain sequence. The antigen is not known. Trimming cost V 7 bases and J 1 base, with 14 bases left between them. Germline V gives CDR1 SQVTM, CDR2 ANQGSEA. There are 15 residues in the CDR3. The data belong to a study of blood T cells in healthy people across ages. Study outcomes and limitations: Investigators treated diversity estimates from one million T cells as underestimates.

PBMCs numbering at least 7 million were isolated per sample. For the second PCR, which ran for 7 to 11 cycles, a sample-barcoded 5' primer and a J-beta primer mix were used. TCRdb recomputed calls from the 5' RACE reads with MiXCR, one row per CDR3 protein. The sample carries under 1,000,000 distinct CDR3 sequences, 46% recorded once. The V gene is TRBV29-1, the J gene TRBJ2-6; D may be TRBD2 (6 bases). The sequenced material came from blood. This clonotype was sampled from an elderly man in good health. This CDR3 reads CSAGGSKSGANVLTF. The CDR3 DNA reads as TGCAGCGCCGGGGGTTCCAAGTCTGGGGCCAACGTCCTGACTTTC. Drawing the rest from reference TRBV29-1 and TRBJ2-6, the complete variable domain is SAVISQKPSRDICQRGTSLTIQCQVDSQVTMMFWYRQQPGQSLTLIATANQGSEATYESGFVIDKFPISRPNLTFSTLTVSNMSPEDSSIYLCSAGGSKSGANVLTFGAGSRLTVL.